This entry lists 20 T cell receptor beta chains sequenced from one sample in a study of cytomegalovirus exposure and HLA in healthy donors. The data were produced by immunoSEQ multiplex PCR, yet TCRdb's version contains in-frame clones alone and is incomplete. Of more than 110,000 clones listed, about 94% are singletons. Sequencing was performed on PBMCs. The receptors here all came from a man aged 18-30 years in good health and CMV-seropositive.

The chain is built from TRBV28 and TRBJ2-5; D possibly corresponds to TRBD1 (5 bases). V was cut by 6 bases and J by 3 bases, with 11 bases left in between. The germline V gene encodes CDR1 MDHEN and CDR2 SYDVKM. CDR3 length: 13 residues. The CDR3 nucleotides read TGTGCCAGCAGATCGCAGGGAAAAGAGACCCAGTACTTC. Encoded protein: CASRSQGKETQYF.

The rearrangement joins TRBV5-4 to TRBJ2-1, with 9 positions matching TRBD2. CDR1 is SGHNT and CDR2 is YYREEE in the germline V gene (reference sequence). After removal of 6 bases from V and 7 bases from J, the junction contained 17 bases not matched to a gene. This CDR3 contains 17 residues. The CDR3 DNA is TGTGCCAGCATCAAATCCCCGGGGCTAGCGGGACCTAATGAGCAGTTCTTC. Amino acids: CASIKSPGLAGPNEQFF.

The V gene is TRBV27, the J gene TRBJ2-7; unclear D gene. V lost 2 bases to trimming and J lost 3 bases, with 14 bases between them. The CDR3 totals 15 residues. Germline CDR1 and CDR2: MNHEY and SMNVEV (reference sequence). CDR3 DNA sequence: TGTGCCAGCAGTTTAATGAAGTCAGTGTACTACGAGCAGTACTTC. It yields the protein CASSLMKSVYYEQYF.

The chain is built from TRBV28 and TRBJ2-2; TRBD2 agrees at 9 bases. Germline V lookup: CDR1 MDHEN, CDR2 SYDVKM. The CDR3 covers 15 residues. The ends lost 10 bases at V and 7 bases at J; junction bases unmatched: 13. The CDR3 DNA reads TGTGCCACCCTAAGGGGAGCGGGAGGAGGCGGGGAGCTGTTTTTT. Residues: CATLRGAGGGGELFF. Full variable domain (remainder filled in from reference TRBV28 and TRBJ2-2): DVKVTQSSRYLVKRTGEKVFLECVQDMDHENMFWYRQDPGLGLRLIYFSYDVKMKEKGDIPEGYSVSREKKERFSLILESASTNQTSMYLCATLRGAGGGGELFFGEGSRLTVL.

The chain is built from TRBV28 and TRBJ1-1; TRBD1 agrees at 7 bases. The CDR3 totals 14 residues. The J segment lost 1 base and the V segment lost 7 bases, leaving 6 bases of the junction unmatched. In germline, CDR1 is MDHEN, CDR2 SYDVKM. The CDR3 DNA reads TGTGCCAGCAAGGAGACAGGGAGGAACACTGAAGCTTTCTTT. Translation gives CASKETGRNTEAFF.

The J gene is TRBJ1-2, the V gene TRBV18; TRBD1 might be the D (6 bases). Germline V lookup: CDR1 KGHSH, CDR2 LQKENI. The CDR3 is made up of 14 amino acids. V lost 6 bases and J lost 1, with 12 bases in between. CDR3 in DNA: TGTGCCAGCTCCCCGGGACACAGTAACTATGGCTACACCTTC. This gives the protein CASSPGHSNYGYTF.

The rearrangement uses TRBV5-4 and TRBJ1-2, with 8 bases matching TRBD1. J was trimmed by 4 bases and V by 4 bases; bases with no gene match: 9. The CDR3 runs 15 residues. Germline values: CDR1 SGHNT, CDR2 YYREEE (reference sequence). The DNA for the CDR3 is TGTGCCAGCAGCCGCGACGGACAGGGAGGCTATGGCTACACCTTC. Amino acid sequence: CASSRDGQGGYGYTF.

This CDR3 is CASSQPGLAGRQFF. In DNA, the CDR3 is TGTGCCAGCAGCCAACCGGGACTAGCGGGAAGGCAGTTCTTC. The genes are TRBV9 and TRBJ2-1, with 13 bases identical to TRBD2. The CDR3 is 14 amino acids. The V segment lost 4 bases and the J segment 12 bases; nucleotides outside the gene matches: 7. CDR1 is SGDLS, CDR2 YYNGEE, per germline.

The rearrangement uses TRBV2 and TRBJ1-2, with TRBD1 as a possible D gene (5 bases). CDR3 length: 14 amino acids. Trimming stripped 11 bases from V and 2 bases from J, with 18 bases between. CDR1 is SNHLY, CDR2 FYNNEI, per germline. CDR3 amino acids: CARPVWGENYGYTF. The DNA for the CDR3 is TGTGCCCGTCCCGTGTGGGGGGAGAACTATGGCTACACCTTC.

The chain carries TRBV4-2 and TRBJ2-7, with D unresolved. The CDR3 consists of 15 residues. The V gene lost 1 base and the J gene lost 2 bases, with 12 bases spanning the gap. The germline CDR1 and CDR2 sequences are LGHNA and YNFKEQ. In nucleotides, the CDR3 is TGTGCCAGCAGCCAAGCTGATGGAACTACCTACGAGCAGTACTTC. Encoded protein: CASSQADGTTYEQYF.

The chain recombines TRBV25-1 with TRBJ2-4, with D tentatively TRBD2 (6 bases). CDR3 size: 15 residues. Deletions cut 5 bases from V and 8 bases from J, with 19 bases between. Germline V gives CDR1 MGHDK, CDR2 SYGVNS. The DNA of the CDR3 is TGTGCCAGCAGTCCTAGGGACTTCCCGGCGGACATTCAGTACTTC. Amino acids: CASSPRDFPADIQYF. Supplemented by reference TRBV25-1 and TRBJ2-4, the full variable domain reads EADIYQTPRYLVIGTGKKITLECSQTMGHDKMYWYQQDPGMELHLIHYSYGVNSTEKGDLSSESTVSRIRTEHFPLTLESARPSHTSQYLCASSPRDFPADIQYFGAGTRLSVL.

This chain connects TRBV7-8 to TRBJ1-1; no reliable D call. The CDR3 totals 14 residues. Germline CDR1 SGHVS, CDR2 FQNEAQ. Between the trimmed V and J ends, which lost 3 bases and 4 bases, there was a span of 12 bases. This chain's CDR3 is CASSFSSRGTEAFF. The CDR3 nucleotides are TGTGCCAGCAGCTTCTCCAGTCGGGGCACTGAAGCTTTCTTT.

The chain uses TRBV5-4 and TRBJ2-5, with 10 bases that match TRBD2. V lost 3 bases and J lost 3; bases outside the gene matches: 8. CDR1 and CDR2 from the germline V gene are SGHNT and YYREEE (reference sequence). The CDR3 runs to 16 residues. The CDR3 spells CASSSRAGGTEETQYF. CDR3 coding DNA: TGTGCCAGCAGCTCGAGAGCGGGAGGGACTGAAGAGACCCAGTACTTC.

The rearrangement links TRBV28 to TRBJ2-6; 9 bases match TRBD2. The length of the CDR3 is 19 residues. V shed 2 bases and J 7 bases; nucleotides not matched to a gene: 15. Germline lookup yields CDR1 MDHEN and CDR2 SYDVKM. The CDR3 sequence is CASSLLAGSGLYRANVLTF. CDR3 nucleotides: TGTGCCAGCAGTTTACTAGCGGGGTCGGGCCTTTATAGAGCCAACGTCCTGACTTTC.

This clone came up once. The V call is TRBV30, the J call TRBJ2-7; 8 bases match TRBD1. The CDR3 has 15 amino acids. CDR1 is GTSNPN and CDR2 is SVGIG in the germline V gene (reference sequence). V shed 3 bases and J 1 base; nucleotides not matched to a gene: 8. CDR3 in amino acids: CAWSTTGTGSYEQYF. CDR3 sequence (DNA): TGTGCCTGGAGCACCACCGGGACAGGTTCCTACGAGCAGTACTTC.

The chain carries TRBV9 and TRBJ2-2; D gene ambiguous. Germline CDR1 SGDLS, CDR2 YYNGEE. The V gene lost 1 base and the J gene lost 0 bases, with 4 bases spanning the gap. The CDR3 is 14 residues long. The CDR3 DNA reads TGTGCCAGCAGCGTATTTACGAACACCGGGGAGCTGTTTTTT. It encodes CASSVFTNTGELFF.

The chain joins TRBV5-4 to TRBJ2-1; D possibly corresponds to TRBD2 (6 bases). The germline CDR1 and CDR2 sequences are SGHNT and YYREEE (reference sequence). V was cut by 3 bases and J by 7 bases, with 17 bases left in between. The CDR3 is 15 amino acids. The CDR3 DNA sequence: TGTGCCAGCAGCTCCCCGGGACGGGAGTTGAATGAGCAGTTCTTC. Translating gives CASSSPGRELNEQFF. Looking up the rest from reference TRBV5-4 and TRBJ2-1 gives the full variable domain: ETGVTQSPTHLIKTRGQQVTLRCSSQSGHNTVSWYQQALGQGPQFIFQYYREEENGRGNFPPRFSGLQFPNYSSELNVNALELDDSALYLCASSSPGRELNEQFFGPGTRLTVL.

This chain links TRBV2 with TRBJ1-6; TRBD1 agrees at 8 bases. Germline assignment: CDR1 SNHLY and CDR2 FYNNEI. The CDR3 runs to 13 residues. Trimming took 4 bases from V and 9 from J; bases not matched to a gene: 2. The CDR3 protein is CASSGQGLSPLHF. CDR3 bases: TGTGCCAGCAGTGGACAGGGGCTTTCACCCCTCCACTTT. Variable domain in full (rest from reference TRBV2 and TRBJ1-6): EPEVTQTPSHQVTQMGQEVILRCVPISNHLYFYWYRQILGQKVEFLVSFYNNEISEKSEIFDDQFSVERPDGSNFTLKIRSTKLEDSAMYFCASSGQGLSPLHFGNGTRLTVT.

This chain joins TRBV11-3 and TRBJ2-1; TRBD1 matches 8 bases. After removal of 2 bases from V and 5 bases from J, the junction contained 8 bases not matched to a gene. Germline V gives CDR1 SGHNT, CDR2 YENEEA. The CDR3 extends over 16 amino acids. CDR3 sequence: CASSLIGGQGNNEQFF. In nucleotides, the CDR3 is TGTGCCAGCAGCTTAATCGGCGGACAGGGTAACAATGAGCAGTTCTTC.

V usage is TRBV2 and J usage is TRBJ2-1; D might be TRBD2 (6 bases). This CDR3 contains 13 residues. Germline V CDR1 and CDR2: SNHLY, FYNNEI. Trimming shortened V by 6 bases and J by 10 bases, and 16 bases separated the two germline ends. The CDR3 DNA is TGTGCCAGCAGGGGACTGACTAGTCGGGAGCAGTTCTTC. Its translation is CASRGLTSREQFF.